Given below is one T cell receptor beta chain in context. No antigen is known for it. Naive CD8+ T cells had a CD45RO-CCR7+CD27+CD95- phenotype. From germline, CDR1 is SEHNR and CDR2 FQNEAQ (reference sequence). This CDR3 is built from 12 residues. TRB cDNA libraries were made by UMI-labeled 5' RACE. TCRdb re-called the 5' RACE reads, yielding one record per CDR3 amino acid sequence without DNA. The table lists over 95,000 distinct CDR3 sequences. This sample was taken from a study of CXCR3-negative and CXCR3-positive naive CD8 T cells. Findings of the study overall: CXCR3-positive naive cells had TRB CDR3s that were more hydrophobic than CXCR3-negative naive cells had. Naive subsets showed comparable surface CD5, and TCR interaction strength was also inferred from TRB CDR3 physicochemistry. Diversity in memory CD8+ cells fell much lower than the comparably high levels seen in both naive subsets.

The rearrangement uses TRBV7-9 and TRBJ2-7. What was sequenced was naive CXCR3+ CD8+ T cells from blood. The sample's subset: CD45RO-CCR7+CD27+CD95- naive CD8+ T cells expressing CXCR3 (TNR3+). This clonotype originated in a human donor in good health. Some clones in this sample may be carry-over from other donors' samples. The CDR3 protein is CASSLSAYEQYF.